This T cell receptor (beta chain) stems from a study of T cell changes during pregnancy in multiple sclerosis. Per germline, CDR1 SGHDN and CDR2 FVKESK. CDR3 size: 12 residues. The trim removed 11 bases at V and 2 bases at J, leaving 2 bases unmatched. This clone was recorded only once. Only in-frame clones appear in the TCRdb table, and some are missing; sequencing was by immunoSEQ multiplex PCR. Altogether roughly 86,000 clones are present, approximately 92% being singletons, with the ten largest covering around 2.5%. The sequences come from peripheral blood, collected in the first trimester of pregnancy. The chain has TRBV14 and TRBJ2-2; the match to TRBD2 covers 7 bases. This TCR was recovered from a female donor with multiple sclerosis, enrolled in a pregnancy study. CDR3 sequence (DNA): TGTGCCGGGGGGGATAACACCGGGGAGCTGTTTTTT. Translation: CAGGDNTGELFF.